Listed here is a single T cell receptor beta chain. The source of the sample is a study of blood T cell repertoires in COVID-19. Sequencing used immunoSEQ multiplex PCR; TCRdb keeps in-frame clones, though not all of them. The sample includes around 250,000 clones, less than 95% of them seen just once. Deletions cut 5 bases from V and 8 bases from J, with 9 bases between. The CDR3 length is 11 residues. Germline CDR1 reads LNHDA; CDR2 reads SQIVND (reference sequence). The specimen sequenced was PBMCs or T cells enriched from blood (not recorded which). The rearrangement uses TRBV19 and TRBJ1-2, with a tentative D call TRBD1 (6 bases). The sequence came from a man aged 40-49 years who had been exposed to COVID-19. The CDR3 protein is CASSEGDGYTF. The CDR3 DNA is TGTGCCAGTAGTGAGGGGGACGGCTACACCTTC.